The TCR beta chain described here comes from a study of T cell repertoires in cytomegalovirus infection. The CDR3 runs 14 residues. The V end lost 7 bases, the J end lost 8 bases, and 15 bases lay between the germline ends. TCRdb passed the reads through MiXCR, listing each CDR3 protein once. Of 100,000 to 150,000 distinct CDR3 sequences listed, over 30% are singletons. This clonotype has at least ten counts. No antigen is known for it. The rearrangement joins TRBV12-3 or TRBV12-4 to TRBJ1-6, with no clear D. The receptor was isolated from a human donor in good health (CMV status not recorded). Some clones in this sample may be carry-over from other donors' samples. Sample: CD8+ T cells from cultured PBMCs, taken from culture after CMV antigen stimulation. The DNA for the CDR3 is TGTGCCAGCACGAGGTGGTCGAGCGATTCACCCCTCCACTTT. This gives the protein CASTRWSSDSPLHF.